The sequence of this T cell receptor beta chain was determined in a study of OX40 agonist ivuxolimab in advanced cancers. Study overall: Patients got intravenous ivuxolimab at 0.01 to 10 mg/kg every 2 weeks. Age averaged 60 years (range about 23 to 80), and less than 85% were male.

This clone was seen only a few times. Its target is not known. Study-wide points: CD4+ and CD8+ blood T cells expanded clonally by week 6 at 0.1 to 3.0 mg/kg. Expanded clones belonging to CD8+ T cells outnumbered, on average, those of CD4+.

TCRdb keeps only in-frame clones here, not all; method: immunoSEQ multiplex PCR. The sample gives roughly 58,000 clones, 77% of which show up once; roughly 6.3% is in the top ten. Trimming took 1 base from V and 6 from J, leaving 13 bases between them. The length of the CDR3 is 15 residues. Looked up from germline, CDR1 is LNHDA and CDR2 is SQIVND (reference sequence). This clonotype was obtained from an adult with an advanced solid tumor such as melanoma, head and neck, liver or kidney cancer. This specimen consisted of CD4+ or CD8+ T cells sorted from blood, obtained in a trial of the OX40 agonist ivuxolimab. This sequence joins TRBV19 and TRBJ1-5, with TRBD1 as a possible D gene (6 bases). The CDR3 nucleotides are TGTGCCAGTAGTATAGTAAGGGCAGGGGTTCAGCCCCAGCATTTT. Protein product: CASSIVRAGVQPQHF.